The 14 T cell receptor beta chains in this list originate from one sample, sequenced in a study of Ad26.COV2.S vaccination and SARS-CoV-2 variants. Measured with immunoSEQ multiplex PCR; TCRdb has only the in-frame clones, and not every one. The data contain 400,000 to 500,000 clones, roughly 89% of them singletons. Regarding treatment: 15 to 20 received Ad26.COV2.S at low or high dose, single or two shots; a few received placebo; per-sample allocation not given. Sampling was done on day 63 after the first vaccine or placebo injection. The sample here was peripheral blood, taken in a trial of Ad26.COV2.S vaccine versus placebo. The receptors were gathered from a person aged 18 to 65 who received the Ad26.COV2.S COVID-19 vaccine or a placebo.

The gene calls are TRBV15 and TRBJ1-1, with D unresolved. The germline V gene has CDR1 LNHNV and CDR2 YYDKDF (reference sequence). The CDR3 length is 13 residues. V shed 0 bases and J shed 6 bases, with 8 bases lying between them. CDR3 DNA sequence: TGTGCCACCAGCAGAGATGTTGTTGCTGAAGCTTTCTTT. Translated: CATSRDVVAEAFF.

V gene TRBV19 combines with J gene TRBJ1-1, with 8 bases fitting TRBD1. This CDR3 is built from 14 residues. J was trimmed by 4 bases and V by 5 bases; bases with no gene match: 6. Germline V gene data show CDR1 as LNHDA and CDR2 as SQIVND (reference sequence). CDR3 loop: CASSSGGAVTEAFF. CDR3 DNA: TGTGCCAGTAGTTCAGGGGGCGCGGTCACTGAAGCTTTCTTT.

This chain connects TRBV6-5 to TRBJ1-4, with 7 nucleotides matching TRBD1. This CDR3 is 13 amino acids long. From germline, CDR1 is MNHEY and CDR2 SVGAGI. V gave up 7 bases and J gave up 10 bases; unmatched junction bases: 9. The CDR3 is CASKQGRSAKLFF. For the CDR3, the DNA is TGTGCCAGCAAACAGGGGAGGTCTGCAAAACTGTTTTTT.

The V and J genes are TRBV9 and TRBJ2-5; a possible D gene is TRBD1 (6 bases). Between the trimmed V and J ends, which lost 3 bases and 1 base, there was a span of 7 bases. This CDR3 is built from 13 residues. From germline, CDR1 is SGDLS and CDR2 YYNGEE. DNA of the CDR3: TGTGCCAGCAGCGGACAGGTCCAAGAGACCCAGTACTTC. Its protein is CASSGQVQETQYF.

The V and J genes are TRBV28 and TRBJ1-6; D might be TRBD1 (5 bases). This CDR3 is 15 amino acids long. Germline CDR1 reads MDHEN; CDR2 reads SYDVKM. V was trimmed by 3 bases and J by 8 bases, leaving 14 bases between them. The CDR3 loop reads CASSFGGTLYSPLHF. Written as DNA, the CDR3 is TGTGCCAGCAGTTTCGGAGGGACCCTTTATTCACCCCTCCACTTT.

The chain joins TRBV11-2 to TRBJ2-2; TRBD1 might be the D (6 bases). With 1 base removed from V and 6 bases from J, the gap between germline ends came to 12 bases. CDR1 SGHAT and CDR2 FQNNGV come from the germline V gene. CDR3 length equals 15 residues. In DNA form, the CDR3 reads TGTGCCAGCAGCTTAGGCAGGGGTCACGCCGGGGAGCTGTTTTTT. Protein sequence: CASSLGRGHAGELFF.

The chain has TRBV5-8 and TRBJ1-4; D gene unclear. Germline V CDR1 and CDR2: SGHTS, YDEGEE. V was clipped by 2 bases and J by 7 bases, with 9 bases between them. This CDR3 region has 13 residues. The CDR3 region is CASSLFRAEKLFF. The CDR3 DNA reads TGTGCCAGCAGCTTATTCCGGGCTGAAAAACTGTTTTTT.

This rearrangement joins TRBV5-4 to TRBJ2-7; 13 nucleotides agree with TRBD2. V gave up 4 bases and J gave up 4 bases; unmatched junction bases: 5. Germline V gene lookup returns CDR1 SGHNT and CDR2 YYREEE (reference sequence). The CDR3 runs 15 residues. The CDR3 DNA is TGTGCCAGCAGCCGGACTAGCGGGAGTAAGTACGAGCAGTACGTC. Encoded protein: CASSRTSGSKYEQYV.

This chain uses TRBV7-6 with TRBJ2-3, with D perhaps matching TRBD1 (6 bases). The CDR3 is 20 residues long. V gave up 3 bases and J gave up 0 bases, with 25 bases separating them. The germline V gene encodes CDR1 SGHVS and CDR2 FNYEAQ. The CDR3 sequence: CASSFPSGTLYSSSTDTQYF. In DNA form, the CDR3 reads TGTGCCAGCAGCTTCCCCTCCGGGACACTATATTCCTCTAGCACAGATACGCAGTATTTT.

The sample holds a few counts of this clone. The chain carries TRBV2 and TRBJ1-1; 7 bases agree with TRBD1. The CDR3 has 13 amino acids. Germline V gene lookup returns CDR1 SNHLY and CDR2 FYNNEI. V lost 3 bases and J lost 4; bases outside the gene matches: 2. The chain's CDR3 is CASSDEGATEAFF. Here the CDR3 DNA reads TGTGCCAGCAGTGATGAGGGGGCCACTGAAGCTTTCTTT.

The chain is built from TRBV10-3 and TRBJ1-3; no reliable D call. The germline V and J ends were trimmed by 10 bases and 0 bases, with 13 bases remaining between them. The length of the CDR3 is 14 residues. Germline loops: CDR1 ENHRY, CDR2 SYGVKD. CDR3 amino acids: CASSREPSGNTIYF. Written as DNA, the CDR3 is TGTGCCAGCTCTCGGGAACCCTCTGGAAACACCATATATTTT.

The chain uses TRBV3-1 (or the pseudogene TRBV3-2) and TRBJ2-1; 7 nucleotides align to TRBD2. V lost 3 bases, J lost 8 bases, and 13 bases stayed unmatched. The CDR3 has 16 residues. Looked up from germline, CDR1 is LGHDT and CDR2 is YNNKEL (reference sequence). The CDR3 nucleotides are TGTGCCAGCAGCCACCGCTGGGGGACTCGGGGGGATGAGCAGTTCTTC. Its protein product is CASSHRWGTRGDEQFF.

The chain joins TRBV7-2 to TRBJ2-1; 9 nucleotides agree with TRBD2. This CDR3 is built from 19 residues. Trimming took 2 bases from V and 8 from J; bases not matched to a gene: 19. Germline V CDR1 and CDR2: SGHTA, FQGNSA. This chain's CDR3 is CASSLIFVGNGAGGDEQFF. CDR3 nucleotide sequence: TGTGCCAGCAGCTTAATTTTCGTGGGCAATGGTGCGGGAGGGGATGAGCAGTTCTTC.

The chain carries TRBV19 and TRBJ1-1; D is unresolved. Trimming pared 1 base from V and 3 bases from J, leaving 6 bases between. The V gene's germline CDR1 is LNHDA and CDR2 SQIVND (reference sequence). This CDR3 comprises 13 residues. CDR3 protein: CASSIVADTEAFF. The CDR3 coding sequence is TGTGCCAGTAGTATAGTAGCGGACACTGAAGCTTTCTTT.